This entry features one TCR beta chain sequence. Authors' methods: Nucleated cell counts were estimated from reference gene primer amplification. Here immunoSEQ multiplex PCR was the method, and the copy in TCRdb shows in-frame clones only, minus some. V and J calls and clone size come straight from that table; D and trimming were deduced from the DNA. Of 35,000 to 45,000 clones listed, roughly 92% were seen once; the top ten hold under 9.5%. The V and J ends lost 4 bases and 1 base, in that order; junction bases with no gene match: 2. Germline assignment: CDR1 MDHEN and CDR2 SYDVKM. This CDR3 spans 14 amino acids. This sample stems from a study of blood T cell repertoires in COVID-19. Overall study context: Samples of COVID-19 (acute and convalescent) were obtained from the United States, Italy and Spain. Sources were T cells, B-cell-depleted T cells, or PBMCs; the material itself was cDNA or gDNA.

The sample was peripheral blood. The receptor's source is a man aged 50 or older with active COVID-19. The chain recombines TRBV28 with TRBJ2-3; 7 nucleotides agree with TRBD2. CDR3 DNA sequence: TGTGCCAGCAGTTCTGCGGGGGGCACAGATACGCAGTATTTT. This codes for CASSSAGGTDTQYF.